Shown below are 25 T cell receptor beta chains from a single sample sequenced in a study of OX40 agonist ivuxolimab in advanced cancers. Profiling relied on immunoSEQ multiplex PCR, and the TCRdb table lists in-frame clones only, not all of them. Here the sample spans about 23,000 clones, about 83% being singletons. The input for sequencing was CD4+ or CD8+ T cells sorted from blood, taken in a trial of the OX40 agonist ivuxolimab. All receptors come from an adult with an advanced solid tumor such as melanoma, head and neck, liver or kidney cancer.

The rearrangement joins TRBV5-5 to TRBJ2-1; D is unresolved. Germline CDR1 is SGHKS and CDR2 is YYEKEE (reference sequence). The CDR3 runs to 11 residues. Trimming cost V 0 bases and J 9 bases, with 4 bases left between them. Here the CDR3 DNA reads TGTGCCAGCAGCTTGGGGCGTGAGCAGTTCTTC. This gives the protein CASSLGREQFF.

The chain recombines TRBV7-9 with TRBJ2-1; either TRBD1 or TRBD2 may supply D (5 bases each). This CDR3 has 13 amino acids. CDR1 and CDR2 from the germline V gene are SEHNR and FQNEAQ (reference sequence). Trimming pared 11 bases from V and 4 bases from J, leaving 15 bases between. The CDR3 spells CAAPGARYNEQFF. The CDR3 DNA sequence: TGTGCCGCGCCCGGGGCCAGGTACAATGAGCAGTTCTTC. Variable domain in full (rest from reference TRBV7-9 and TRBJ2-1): DTGVSQNPRHKITKRGQNVTFRCDPISEHNRLYWYRQTLGQGPEFLTYFQNEAQLEKSRLLSDRFSAERPKGSFSTLEIQRTEQGDSAMYLCAAPGARYNEQFFGPGTRLTVL.

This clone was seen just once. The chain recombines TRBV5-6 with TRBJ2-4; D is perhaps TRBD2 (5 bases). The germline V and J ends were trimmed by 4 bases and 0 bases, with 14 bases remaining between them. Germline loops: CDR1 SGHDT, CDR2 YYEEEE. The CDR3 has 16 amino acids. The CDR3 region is CASSNHGDLAKNIQYF. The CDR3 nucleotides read TGTGCCAGCAGCAACCACGGGGATCTAGCCAAAAACATTCAGTACTTC.

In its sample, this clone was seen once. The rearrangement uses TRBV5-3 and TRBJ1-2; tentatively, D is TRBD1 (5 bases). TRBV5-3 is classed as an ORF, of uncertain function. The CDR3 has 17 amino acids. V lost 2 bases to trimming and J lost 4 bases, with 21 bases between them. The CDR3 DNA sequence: TGTGCCAGAAGCTTAGTCGTATGTAGGGGTCAAAGCTATGGCTACACCTTC. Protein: CARSLVVCRGQSYGYTF.

This CDR3 is CASSGQGKTEAFF. For the CDR3, the DNA is TGTGCCAGCAGTGGACAGGGGAAAACTGAAGCTTTCTTT. The V and J genes are TRBV9 and TRBJ1-1; 9 bases align to TRBD1. The CDR3 runs to 13 residues. J lost 5 bases, V lost 5 bases, and 4 bases had no gene match. Germline CDR1 reads SGDLS; CDR2 reads YYNGEE.

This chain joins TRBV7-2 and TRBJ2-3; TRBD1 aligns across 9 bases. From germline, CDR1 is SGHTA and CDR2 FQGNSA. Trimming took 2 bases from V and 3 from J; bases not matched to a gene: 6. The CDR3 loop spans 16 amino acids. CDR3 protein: CASSLWGTGTTDTQYF. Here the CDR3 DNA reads TGTGCCAGCAGCTTATGGGGGACAGGGACGACAGATACGCAGTATTTT.

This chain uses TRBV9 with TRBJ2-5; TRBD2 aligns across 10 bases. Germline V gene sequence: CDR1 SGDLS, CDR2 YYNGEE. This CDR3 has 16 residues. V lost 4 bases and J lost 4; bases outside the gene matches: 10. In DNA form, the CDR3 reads TGTGCCAGCAGCCCCCGGGTTAGCGGGGGGATAGAGACCCAGTACTTC. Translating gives CASSPRVSGGIETQYF.

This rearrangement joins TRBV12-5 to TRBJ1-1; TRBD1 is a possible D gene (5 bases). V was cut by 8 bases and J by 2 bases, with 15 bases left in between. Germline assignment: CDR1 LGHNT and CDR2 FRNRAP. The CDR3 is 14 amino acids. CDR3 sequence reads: CASMGGKRNTEAFF. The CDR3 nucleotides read TGTGCTAGTATGGGGGGAAAGAGAAACACTGAAGCTTTCTTT.

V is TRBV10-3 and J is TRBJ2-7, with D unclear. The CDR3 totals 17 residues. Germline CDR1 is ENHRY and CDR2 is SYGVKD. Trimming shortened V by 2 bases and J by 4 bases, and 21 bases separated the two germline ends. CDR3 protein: CAISEDEVRLPAYEQYF. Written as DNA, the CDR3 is TGTGCCATCAGTGAGGATGAAGTGCGTCTGCCCGCGTACGAGCAGTACTTC.

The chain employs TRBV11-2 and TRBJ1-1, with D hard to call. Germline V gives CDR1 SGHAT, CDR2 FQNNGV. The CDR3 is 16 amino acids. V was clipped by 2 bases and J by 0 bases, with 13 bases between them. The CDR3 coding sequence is TGTGCCAGCAGCTTATCGAGTGGTGGGCTGAACACTGAAGCTTTCTTT. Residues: CASSLSSGGLNTEAFF.

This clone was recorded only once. CDR3 in DNA: TGTGCCAGCAGTTCGGGACAGCTAGCAACTAATGAAAAACTGTTTTTT. Protein product: CASSSGQLATNEKLFF. The gene calls are TRBV27 and TRBJ1-4, with TRBD1 matching over 7 bases. Trimming removed 4 bases from V and 0 bases from J; junction bases left unmatched: 5. Germline V lookup: CDR1 MNHEY, CDR2 SMNVEV (reference sequence). The length of the CDR3 is 16 residues.

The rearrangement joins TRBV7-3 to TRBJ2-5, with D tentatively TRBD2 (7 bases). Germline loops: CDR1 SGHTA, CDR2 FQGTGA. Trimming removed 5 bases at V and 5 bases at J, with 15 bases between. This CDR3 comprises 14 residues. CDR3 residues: CASSPGGRVETQYF. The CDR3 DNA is TGTGCCAGCAGCCCCGGGGGGCGGGTGGAGACCCAGTACTTC. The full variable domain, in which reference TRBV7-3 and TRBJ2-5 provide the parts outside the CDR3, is GAGVSQTPSNKVTEKGKYVELRCDPISGHTALYWYRQSLGQGPEFLIYFQGTGAADDSGLPNDRFFAVRPEGSVSTLKIQRTERGDSAVYLCASSPGGRVETQYFGPGTRLLVL.

CDR3 DNA: TGTGCCACCTACGACAGGGACGAAAGGTCAGATACGCAGTATTTT. Its translation: CATYDRDERSDTQYF. The chain has TRBV15 and TRBJ2-3; 7 nucleotides line up with TRBD1. V lost 8 bases, J lost 4 bases, and 12 bases stayed unmatched. The germline V gene has CDR1 LNHNV and CDR2 YYDKDF (reference sequence). The CDR3 runs 15 residues.

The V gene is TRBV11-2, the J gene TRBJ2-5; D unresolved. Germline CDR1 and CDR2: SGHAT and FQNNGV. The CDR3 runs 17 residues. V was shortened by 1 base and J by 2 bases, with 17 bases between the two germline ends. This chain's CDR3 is CASSLGRALSLQETQYF. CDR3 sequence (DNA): TGTGCCAGCAGCTTAGGCCGGGCCCTTTCTCTACAAGAGACCCAGTACTTC.

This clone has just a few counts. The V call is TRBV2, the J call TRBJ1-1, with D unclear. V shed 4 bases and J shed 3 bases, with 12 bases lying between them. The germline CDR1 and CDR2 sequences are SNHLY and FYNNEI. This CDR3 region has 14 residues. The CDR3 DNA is TGTGCCAGCAGTGTTCCCGGGAGCGACACTGAAGCTTTCTTT. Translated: CASSVPGSDTEAFF.

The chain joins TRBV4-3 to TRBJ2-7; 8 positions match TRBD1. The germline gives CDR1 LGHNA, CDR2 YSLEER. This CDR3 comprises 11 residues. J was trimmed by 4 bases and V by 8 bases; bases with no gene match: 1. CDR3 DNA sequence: TGCGCCAGCGGACAGGGATACGAGCAGTACTTC. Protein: CASGQGYEQYF.

CDR3 DNA sequence: TGTGCCATCAGTGAGTTCGAGACACCACCCGGTGAGCAGTTCTTC. Amino acids: CAISEFETPPGEQFF. The chain is built from TRBV10-3 and TRBJ2-1; D unclear. CDR3 length: 15 residues. The V and J ends lost 1 base and 9 bases respectively, with 16 bases between them. The V gene's germline CDR1 is ENHRY and CDR2 SYGVKD.

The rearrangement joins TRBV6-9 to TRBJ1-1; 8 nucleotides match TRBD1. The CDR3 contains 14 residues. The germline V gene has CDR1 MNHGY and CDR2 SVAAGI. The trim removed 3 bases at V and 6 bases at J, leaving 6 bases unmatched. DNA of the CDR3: TGTGCCAGCAGTTACCGGACAGGGCTCCCTGAAGCTTTCTTT. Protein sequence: CASSYRTGLPEAFF.

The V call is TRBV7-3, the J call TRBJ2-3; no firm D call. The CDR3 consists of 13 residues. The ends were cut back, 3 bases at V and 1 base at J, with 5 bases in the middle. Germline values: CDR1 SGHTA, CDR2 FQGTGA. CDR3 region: CASSLDGTDTQYF. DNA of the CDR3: TGTGCCAGCAGCTTGGACGGCACAGATACGCAGTATTTT.

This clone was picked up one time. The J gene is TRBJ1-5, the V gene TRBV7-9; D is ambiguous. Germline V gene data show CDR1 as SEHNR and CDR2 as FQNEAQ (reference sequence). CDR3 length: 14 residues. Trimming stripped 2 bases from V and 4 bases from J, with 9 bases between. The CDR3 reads CASSLPEGNQPQHF. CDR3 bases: TGTGCCAGCAGCTTACCCGAGGGTAATCAGCCCCAGCATTTT.

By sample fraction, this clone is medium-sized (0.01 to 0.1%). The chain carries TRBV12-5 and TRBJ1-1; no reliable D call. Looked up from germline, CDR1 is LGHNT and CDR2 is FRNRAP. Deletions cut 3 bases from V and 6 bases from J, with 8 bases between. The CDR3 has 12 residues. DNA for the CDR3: TGTGCTAGTGGTTTTTCATCATCTGAAGCTTTCTTT. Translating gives CASGFSSSEAFF.

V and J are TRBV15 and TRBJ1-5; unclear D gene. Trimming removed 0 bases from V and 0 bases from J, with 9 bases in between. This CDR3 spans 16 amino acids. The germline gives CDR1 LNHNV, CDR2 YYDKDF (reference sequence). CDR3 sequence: CATSRDSPSSNQPQHF. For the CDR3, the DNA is TGTGCCACCAGCAGAGACTCTCCCAGTAGCAATCAGCCCCAGCATTTT.

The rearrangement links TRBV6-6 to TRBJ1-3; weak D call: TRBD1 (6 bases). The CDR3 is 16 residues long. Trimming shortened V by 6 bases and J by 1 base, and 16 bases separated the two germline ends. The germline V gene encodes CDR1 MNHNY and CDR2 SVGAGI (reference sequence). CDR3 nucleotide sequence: TGTGCCAGCAGACCGGACAGTGGGGGATCTGGAAACACCATATATTTT. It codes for CASRPDSGGSGNTIYF.

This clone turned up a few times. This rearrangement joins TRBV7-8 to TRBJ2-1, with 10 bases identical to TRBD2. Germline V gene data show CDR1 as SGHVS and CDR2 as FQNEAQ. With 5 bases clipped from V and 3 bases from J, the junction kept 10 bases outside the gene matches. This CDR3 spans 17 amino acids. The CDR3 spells CASSRVASGGHYNEQFF. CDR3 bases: TGTGCCAGCAGCCGGGTGGCTAGCGGGGGCCACTACAATGAGCAGTTCTTC.

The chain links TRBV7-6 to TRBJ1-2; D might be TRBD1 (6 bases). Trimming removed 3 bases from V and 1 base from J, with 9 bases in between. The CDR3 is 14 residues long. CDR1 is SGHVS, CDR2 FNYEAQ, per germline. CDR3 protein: CASSFGTYNYGYTF. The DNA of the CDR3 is TGTGCCAGCAGCTTCGGGACATATAACTATGGCTACACCTTC.